Below, one TCR beta chain is given with its context. A few counts support this clonotype. The target of this receptor is not known. A much larger clone differs from this one at a single base, so this may be a read error. Donors were a few dozen systemically healthy Caucasian individuals from Russia aged roughly 6 to 90 years. Around 10 milliliters of peripheral blood were collected from each donor into EDTA-treated Vacutainer tubes. Ficoll-Paque density-gradient centrifugation was used to isolate PBMCs, with at least 7 million per sample. Total RNA, at least 6 micrograms per sample, was extracted from PBMCs with Trizol reagent. For every donor, an aliquot of PBMCs went through flow cytometry to measure the percentages of naive CD45RAhigh/CD27high T cells. These data originate in a study of blood T cells in healthy people across ages (dated by TCRdb to the mid-2010s). Describing the broader study: Template switching captured roughly one uniquely barcoded TCR beta cDNA molecule per two T cells in model experiments. Using deep sequencing normalized with unique cDNA molecular identifiers, the study measured how TCR beta repertoire diversity changes with age. Donors were grouped into four age groups: young (average 16 years), middle-aged (over 35), aged (roughly 67) and long-lived (about 90). To avoid experimental bias, donors of different ages were randomly spread across the sequencing lanes. For two donors (one aged 18 to 30 and one aged 80 or older), the study analyzed two additional independent replicas of 1 million unique cDNA reads from the same blood draw. What the study reported, not specific to this receptor: Observed TCR beta diversity per million T cells fell roughly linearly with age, and a significant reduction was already apparent by age approximately 40. The percentage of naive T cells measured by flow cytometry correlated strongly with observed TCR beta diversity. Estimates of total diversity based on one million sequenced T cells were regarded as lower bounds and as underestimates. The long-lived group showed more naive CD4+ T cells, fewer expanded clones and increased TCR diversity than the aged group, suggesting age selection. The CMV infection status of donors was not known, potentially confounding age-related changes in expanded clonotypes. Conclusive comparison of naive and antigen-experienced compartments was prevented by the profiling of bulk unsorted PBMCs.

The V end loses 4 bases and the J end loses 2 bases, and a stretch of 9 bases separates them. The CDR3 runs 14 amino acids, cysteine and phenylalanine included. Only CDR3 DNA remains: 42 bases, in frame from the first base. From the germline V gene, CDR1 is MNHEY and CDR2 is SVGAGI. The library was obtained by 5' RACE. Data came from an Illumina HiSeq 2500. A second PCR of about 6 to 11 cycles was performed with a sample-barcoded 5' primer and a J-beta primer mix. A template-switch 5' adaptor carrying 12 random nucleotides introduced a unique molecular identifier onto each TCR beta cDNA molecule. At least 2.5 million CDR3-containing paired-end reads were obtained from each sample. All of the RNA was converted into first-strand cDNA using the Mint cDNA synthesis kit, with a TRBC-specific oligonucleotide serving as the primer. Following uracil-DNA glycosylase treatment, a first 18-cycle PCR with universal primers M1SS and BC2_uni_R was performed on all cDNA. The original methods were these. For normalization, 1 million high-quality reads were randomly selected from each sample, with every read carrying a distinct molecular identifier. Reads with shared molecular identifiers were discarded instead of being binned into consensus sequences. CDR3 identification, clonotype clustering and error correction used MiTCR with a Q25 quality threshold and the strictest error-elimination algorithm. Lower-bound total TCR beta diversity was estimated with a nonparametric unseen species model using Euler transformation. TCRdb handled the public reads itself, with Q25 trimming in fastp and clone calling in MiXCR, and kept productive beta chains. Each entry is one CDR3 protein sequence, shown with its most common DNA and genes. The V and J calls, along with clone size, are taken from TCRdb and not from the paper's own processing. The sample table shows under 750,000 distinct CDR3 sequences, and 45% to 55% are seen once. The ten top clones hold around 24% of the sample.

The chain uses TRBV6-5 and TRBJ1-5; TRBD1 is a weak D gene call, 5 bases matching. The sequence derives from a man of 80 years or more in good health. Sequencing was performed on blood. The DNA is as follows: TGTGCCAGCAGTTTCACGGGGGGCAATCAGCCCCAGCATTTT. Translated, it reads CASSFTGGNQPQHF.